The sequence of this TCR beta chain was determined in a study of beta chain features in type 1 diabetes. Study information: Patients did not differ from healthy donors in age, gender or cell yield. Across every sample, 100 million to 130 million sorted cells were examined in total. Broader study findings: Researchers cautioned that cDNA sequencing could over-represent cells with high TCR expression.

Expressed TCRB transcripts were sequenced because the isolated RNA had all been reverse transcribed beforehand. The repertoire was sequenced with immunoSEQ multiplex PCR; TCRdb's copy has only in-frame clones and lacks some. The table has more than 300,000 clones, 6.5% to 10% seen once. Staining for CD45RO/CCR7/CD25/CD127/CD95/CD27 allowed sorting of CD4+ naive, central memory, regulatory and stem cell-like memory cells. This clone showed up just a few times. Antigen unknown. Losses at the gene ends were 4 bases for V and 5 bases for J; bases not matched to a gene: 10. This CDR3 region has 16 residues. Germline lookup yields CDR1 LGHNA and CDR2 YSLEER.

The receptor was derived from a woman aged 18-30 years in good health. The chain is built from TRBV4-3 and TRBJ1-2; 10 nucleotides agree with TRBD1. Sample: central memory CD4+ T cells from blood. The CDR3 DNA is TGCGCCAGCAGCCTCCTGGGGACAGGGGATGTGTATGGCTACACCTTC. Translating it yields CASSLLGTGDVYGYTF.